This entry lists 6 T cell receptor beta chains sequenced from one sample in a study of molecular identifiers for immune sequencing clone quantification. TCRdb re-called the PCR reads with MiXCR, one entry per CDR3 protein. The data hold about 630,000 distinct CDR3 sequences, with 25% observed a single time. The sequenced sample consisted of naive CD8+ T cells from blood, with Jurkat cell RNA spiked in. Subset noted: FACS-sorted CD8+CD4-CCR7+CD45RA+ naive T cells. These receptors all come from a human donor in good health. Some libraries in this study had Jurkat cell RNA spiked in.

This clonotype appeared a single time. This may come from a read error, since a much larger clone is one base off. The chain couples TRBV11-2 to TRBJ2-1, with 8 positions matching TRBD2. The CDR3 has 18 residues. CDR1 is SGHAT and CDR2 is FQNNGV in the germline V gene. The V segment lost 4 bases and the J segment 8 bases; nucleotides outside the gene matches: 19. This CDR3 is CASSSDPGGPSLGDEQFF. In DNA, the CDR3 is TGTGCCAGCAGCTCAGATCCGGGGGGGCCGTCTCTCGGTGATGAGCAGTTCTTC.

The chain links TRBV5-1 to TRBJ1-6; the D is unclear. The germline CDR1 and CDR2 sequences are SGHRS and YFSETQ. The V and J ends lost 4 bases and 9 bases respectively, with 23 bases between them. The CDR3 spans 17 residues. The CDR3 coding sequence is TGCGCCAGCAGCCACTCGGACCGGCTTGGGCCCGGTTCACCCCTCCACTTT. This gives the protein CASSHSDRLGPGSPLHF. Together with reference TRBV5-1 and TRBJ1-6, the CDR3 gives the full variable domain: KAGVTQTPRYLIKTRGQQVTLSCSPISGHRSVSWYQQTPGQGLQFLFEYFSETQRNKGNFPGRFSGRQFSNSRSEMNVSTLELGDSALYLCASSHSDRLGPGSPLHFGNGTRLTVT.

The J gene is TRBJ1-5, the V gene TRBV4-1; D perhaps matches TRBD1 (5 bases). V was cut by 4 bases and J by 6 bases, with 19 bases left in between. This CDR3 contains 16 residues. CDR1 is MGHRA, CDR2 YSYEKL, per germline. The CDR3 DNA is TGCGCCAGCAGCCCCCGGGGGGGGGAGCTCACTCAGCCCCAGCATTTT. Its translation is CASSPRGGELTQPQHF.

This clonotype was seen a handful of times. The CDR3 loop is CSARRLAGFANTGELFF. CDR3 in DNA: TGCAGTGCTCGCCGACTAGCGGGGTTCGCGAACACCGGGGAGCTGTTTTTT. The rearrangement links TRBV20-1 to TRBJ2-2, with 11 positions matching TRBD2. Germline values: CDR1 DFQATT, CDR2 SNEGSKA (reference sequence). This CDR3 comprises 17 residues. V was clipped by 5 bases and J by 0 bases; unmatched bases: 8.

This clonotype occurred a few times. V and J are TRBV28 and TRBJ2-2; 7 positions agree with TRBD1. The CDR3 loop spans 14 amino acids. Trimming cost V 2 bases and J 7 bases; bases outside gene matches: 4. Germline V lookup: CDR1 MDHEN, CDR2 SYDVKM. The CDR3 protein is CASSLTGAGGELFF. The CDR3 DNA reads TGTGCCAGCAGTTTAACAGGGGCGGGCGGGGAGCTGTTTTTT.

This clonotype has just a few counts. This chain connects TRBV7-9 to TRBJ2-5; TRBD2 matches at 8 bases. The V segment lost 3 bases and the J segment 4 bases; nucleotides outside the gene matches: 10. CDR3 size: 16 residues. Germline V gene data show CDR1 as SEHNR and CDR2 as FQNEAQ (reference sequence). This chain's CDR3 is CASSFLAGSDGETQYF. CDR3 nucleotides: TGTGCCAGCAGCTTCTTAGCGGGGAGTGATGGAGAGACCCAGTACTTC.